The clone carrying this T cell receptor beta chain was seen ten or more times. Its antigen remains unidentified. The data were taken from a study of read filtering for tumor transcriptome and immune sequencing. Across the whole study: The cohort had approximately 16 men and more than 11 women aged about 47 to 80, mean about 72 years. General study results and limits: Dropping single-read clonotypes raised IR-seq and RNA-seq shared-clonotype correlation. The sorted CD138-negative fraction was a mixed bone marrow immune population, not purified T cells. In IR-seq, single-read clonotypes were roughly 80% of clonotypes but approximately 3.5% of reads.

Molecular barcoded adaptors covering alpha/delta and beta/gamma chains were used on 400 ng RNA. TCRdb analysed the reads with MiXCR anew, one entry per CDR3 protein. The data hold tens of thousands of distinct CDR3 sequences, with about 12% observed a single time. Germline lookup yields CDR1 SNHLY and CDR2 FYNNEI. V dropped 8 bases and J dropped 7; count of bases not matched to a gene: 11. The CDR3 loop spans 14 amino acids. Sequenced: a population of CD138-negative cells sorted from bone marrow. The receptor comes from a donor aged 40 or older with multiple myeloma. This chain uses TRBV2 with TRBJ2-1; TRBD1 matches at 7 bases. The CDR3 DNA reads as TGTGCCAGCCTAGATGGACAGGTTAGGAATGAGCAGTTCTTC. Translation gives CASLDGQVRNEQFF. The full variable domain, in which reference TRBV2 and TRBJ2-1 provide the parts outside the CDR3, is EPEVTQTPSHQVTQMGQEVILRCVPISNHLYFYWYRQILGQKVEFLVSFYNNEISEKSEIFDDQFSVERPDGSNFTLKIRSTKLEDSAMYFCASLDGQVRNEQFFGPGTRLTVL.